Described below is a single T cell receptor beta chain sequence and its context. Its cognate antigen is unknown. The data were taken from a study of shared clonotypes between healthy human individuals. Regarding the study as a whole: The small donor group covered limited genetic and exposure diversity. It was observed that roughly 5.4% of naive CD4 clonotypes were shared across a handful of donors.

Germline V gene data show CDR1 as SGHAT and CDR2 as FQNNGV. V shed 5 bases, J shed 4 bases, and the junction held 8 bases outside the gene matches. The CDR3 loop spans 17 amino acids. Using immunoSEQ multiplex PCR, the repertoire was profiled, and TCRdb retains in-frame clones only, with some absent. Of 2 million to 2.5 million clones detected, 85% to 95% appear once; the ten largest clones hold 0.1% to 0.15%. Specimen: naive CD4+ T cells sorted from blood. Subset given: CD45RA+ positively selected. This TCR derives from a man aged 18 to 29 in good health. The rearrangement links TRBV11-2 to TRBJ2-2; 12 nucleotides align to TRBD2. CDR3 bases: TGTGCCAGCAGCCCGGAGACTAGCGGGAGCATCACCGGGGAGCTGTTTTTT. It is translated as CASSPETSGSITGELFF.